The present T cell receptor beta chain was sequenced within a study of cytotoxic CD8 clonotypes in ibrutinib-treated CLL. This CDR3 is built from 12 residues. Per the germline V gene, CDR1 is SGHAT and CDR2 is FQNNGV. V was cut by 1 base and J by 8 bases, with 6 bases left in between. Assay used: immunoSEQ multiplex PCR; TCRdb lists only in-frame clones, some missing. The sample shows 250,000 to 350,000 clones, more than 70% of them seen only once. The rearrangement joins TRBV11-2 to TRBJ2-1, with D unclear. Sequences were derived from PBMCs, sampled at disease progression, from a patient treated with ibrutinib. The source of this sequence is a human donor with chronic lymphocytic leukemia. The chain's CDR3 is CASSLVRYEQFF. The DNA for the CDR3 is TGTGCCAGCAGCTTAGTACGCTATGAGCAGTTCTTC.